This T cell receptor beta chain is drawn from a study of beta chain features in type 1 diabetes. Looking at the study overall: Cell yields, gender and age were comparable in patients and healthy donors. Study-wide points: Compared with healthy donors, patients appeared to share more similar naive, central memory and regulatory TCRB repertoires. There was a possibility that cDNA sequencing over-represented cells with high TCR expression. Researchers caution that PCR might favor shorter templates, equally among patients and controls.

The sample holds a few counts of this clone. Its antigen remains unknown. The study reverse transcribed the entire isolated RNA, so it sequenced expressed TCRB transcripts. Assay: immunoSEQ multiplex PCR; the TCRdb copy retains only in-frame clones and omits some. The sample lists around 300,000 clones, 11% to 15% seen once, with 5.5% to 7.5% in the top ten. The CDR3 covers 15 residues. V lost 4 bases and J lost 7, with 17 bases in between. Germline loops: CDR1 SGHRS, CDR2 YFSETQ. V usage is TRBV5-1 and J usage is TRBJ2-2; D is perhaps TRBD1 (6 bases). The sample consisted of central memory CD4+ T cells from blood. This TCR was sampled from a man in his thirties or forties in good health. The CDR3 protein is CASSVYRDKVGELFF. CDR3 bases: TGCGCCAGCAGCGTATACCGGGACAAAGTCGGGGAGCTGTTTTTT.